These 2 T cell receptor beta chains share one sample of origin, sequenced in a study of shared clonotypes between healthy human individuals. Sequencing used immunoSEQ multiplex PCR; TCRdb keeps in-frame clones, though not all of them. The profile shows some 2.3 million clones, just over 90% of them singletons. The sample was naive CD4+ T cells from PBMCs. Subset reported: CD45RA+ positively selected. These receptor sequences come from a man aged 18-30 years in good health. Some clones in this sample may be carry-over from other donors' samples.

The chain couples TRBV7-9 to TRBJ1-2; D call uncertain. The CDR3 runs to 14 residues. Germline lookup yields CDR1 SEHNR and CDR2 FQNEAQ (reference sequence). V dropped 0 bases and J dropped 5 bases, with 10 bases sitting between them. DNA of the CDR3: TGTGCCAGCAGCTTAGCGTTGGTGTTTTATGGCTACACCTTC. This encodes CASSLALVFYGYTF. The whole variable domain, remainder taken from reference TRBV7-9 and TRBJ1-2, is DTGVSQNPRHKITKRGQNVTFRCDPISEHNRLYWYRQTLGQGPEFLTYFQNEAQLEKSRLLSDRFSAERPKGSFSTLEIQRTEQGDSAMYLCASSLALVFYGYTFGSGTRLTVV.

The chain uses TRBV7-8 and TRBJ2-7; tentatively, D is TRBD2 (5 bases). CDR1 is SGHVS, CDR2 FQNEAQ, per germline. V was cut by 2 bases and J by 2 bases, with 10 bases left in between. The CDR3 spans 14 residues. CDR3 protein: CASSLPAVAYEQYF. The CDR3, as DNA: TGTGCCAGCAGCTTACCAGCGGTGGCCTACGAGCAGTACTTC.